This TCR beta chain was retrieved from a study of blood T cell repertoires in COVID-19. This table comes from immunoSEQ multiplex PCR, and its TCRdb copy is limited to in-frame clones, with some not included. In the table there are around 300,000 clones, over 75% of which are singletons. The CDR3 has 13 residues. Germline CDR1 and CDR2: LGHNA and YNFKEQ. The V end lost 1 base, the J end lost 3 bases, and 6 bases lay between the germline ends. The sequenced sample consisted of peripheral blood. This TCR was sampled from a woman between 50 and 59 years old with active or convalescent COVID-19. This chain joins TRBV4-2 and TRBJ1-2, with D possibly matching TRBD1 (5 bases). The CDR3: CASSQVGDYGYTF. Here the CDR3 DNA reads TGTGCCAGCAGCCAAGTAGGGGACTATGGCTACACCTTC.